Given below is one TCR beta chain in context. Its antigen is currently not known. Base qualities are not recorded, but no much larger clone differs from it by a single base. This sample was taken from a study of CD8+CD57+ T cells in acquired aplastic anemia listed by TCRdb under 2018. About the investigation overall: DNA extracted from sorted CD4+ and CD8+ cells had a mean of around 3 ug, with a range of about 0.18 to 27.4 ug. An average of approximately 10 million reads for CD4+ cells and approximately 11 million reads for CD8+ cells was obtained from healthy donor samples. The paper as a whole reports these results and caveats: No significant difference in CD8+ Simpson's diversity was found between patients and healthy controls (P=0.060). Around 30 CD8+ CDR3 sequences were found to be shared between patients and controls, but these sequences appeared to be highly expressed in patients and within the immunodominant clones of the patients.

V loses 6 bases, J loses 4 bases, and the germline ends lie 16 bases apart. The germline V gene yields SGHTA for CDR1 and FQGTGA for CDR2. Inclusive of the bounding cysteine and phenylalanine, the CDR3 is 15 residues long. Only CDR3 DNA is held: 45 bases, read in frame from base 1. Genomic DNA served as template for TCR beta VDJ combination and CDR3 sequence profiling. An Illumina HiSeq 2000 was used for TCR repertoire sequencing. The study's own analysis went as follows. TRBV/TRBJ rearrangement plots, CDR3 size and DJ length profiles, and Simpson's diversity index were used to assess repertoires. Whichever DNA sequence was most abundant in the deep sequencing data was defined as the immunodominant clone. CDR3 amino acid sequences were screened for sharing across subjects and were compared with published repertoires and the VDJdb database. TCRdb itself trimmed the public reads at Q25 with fastp, ran MiXCR and retained productive beta chains. Rows are combined by CDR3 protein, so each entry shows the most common genes and DNA. TCRdb, not the authors, supplied the V and J calls. This sample comprises 150,000 to 200,000 distinct CDR3 sequences, just under 65% of them detected only once. The biggest ten clones account for about 41% of the sample.

TCR repertoires of sorted CD4+ and CD8+ blood T cells from severe aplastic anemia patients and healthy subjects were deep-sequenced in the study. Ficoll-Paque density gradient centrifugation was used to isolate peripheral blood mononuclear cells. Before DNA extraction, CD4+ and CD8+ T cells were sorted with FACS or magnetic beads. The receptor's source is a human donor in good health. The rearrangement joined TRBV7-3 to TRBJ1-5, with the D gene not clear enough to name. The sequenced sample consisted of sorted CD4+, CD8+, or CD8+CD57+ T cells (not recorded which) from PBMCs. The CDR3 reads as follows: CASSQTTGWNQPQHF. The DNA reads TGTGCCAGCAGTCAAACCACGGGTTGGAATCAGCCCCAGCATTTT.